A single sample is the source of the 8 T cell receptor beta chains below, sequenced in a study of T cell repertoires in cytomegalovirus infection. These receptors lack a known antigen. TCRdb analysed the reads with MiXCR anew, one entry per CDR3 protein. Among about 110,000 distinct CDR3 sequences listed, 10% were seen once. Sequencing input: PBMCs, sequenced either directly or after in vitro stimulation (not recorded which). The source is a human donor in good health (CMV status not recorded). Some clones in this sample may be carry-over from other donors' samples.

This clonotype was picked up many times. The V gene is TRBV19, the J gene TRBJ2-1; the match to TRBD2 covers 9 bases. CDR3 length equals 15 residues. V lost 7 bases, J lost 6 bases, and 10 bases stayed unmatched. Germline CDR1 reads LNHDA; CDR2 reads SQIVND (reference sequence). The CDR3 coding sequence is TGTGCCAGTATTCGGTTGGCGGGAGGGCCCAATGAGCAGTTCTTC. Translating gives CASIRLAGGPNEQFF.

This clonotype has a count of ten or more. CDR3 amino acids: CASSLGRTSGDRENTQYF. CDR3 DNA: TGTGCCAGCAGCTTAGGCAGGACTAGCGGAGACCGGGAGAATACGCAGTATTTT. The rearrangement links TRBV7-9 to TRBJ2-3; TRBD2 matches at 10 bases. The germline V gene has CDR1 SEHNR and CDR2 FQNEAQ (reference sequence). V trimming: 1 base; J trimming: 7 bases; junction bases outside the gene matches: 14. CDR3 length: 18 amino acids.

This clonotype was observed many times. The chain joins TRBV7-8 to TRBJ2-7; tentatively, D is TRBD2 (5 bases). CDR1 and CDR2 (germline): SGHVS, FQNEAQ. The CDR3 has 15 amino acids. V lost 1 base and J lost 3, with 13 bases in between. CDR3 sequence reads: CASSLGLYSDYEQYF. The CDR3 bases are TGTGCCAGCAGCTTAGGCCTGTATAGCGACTACGAGCAGTACTTC.

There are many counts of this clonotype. This CDR3 reads CATSATGGTNEQFF. The CDR3 DNA reads TGTGCCACCAGTGCGACGGGAGGGACCAATGAGCAGTTCTTC. The rearrangement uses TRBV24-1 and TRBJ2-1, with TRBD2 identical over 8 bases. V gave up 5 bases and J gave up 6 bases; unmatched junction bases: 5. Looked up from germline, CDR1 is KGHDR and CDR2 is SFDVKD. The CDR3 length is 14 residues.

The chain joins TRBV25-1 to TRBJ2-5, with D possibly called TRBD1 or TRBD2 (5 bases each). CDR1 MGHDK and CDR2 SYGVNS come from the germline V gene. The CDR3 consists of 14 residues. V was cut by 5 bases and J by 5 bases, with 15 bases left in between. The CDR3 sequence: CASSQEMGDETQYF. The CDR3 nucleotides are TGTGCCAGCAGTCAAGAGATGGGGGACGAGACCCAGTACTTC.

The chain's CDR3 is CASSSRVGGELFF. The CDR3 bases are TGTGCCAGCAGCTCAAGGGTTGGCGGGGAGCTGTTTTTT. The V and J genes are TRBV11-3 and TRBJ2-2; D unclear. Germline-derived CDR1 and CDR2 are SGHNT and YENEEA. The CDR3 covers 13 residues. Trimming took off 4 bases at V and 7 bases at J, with 10 bases between the two ends.

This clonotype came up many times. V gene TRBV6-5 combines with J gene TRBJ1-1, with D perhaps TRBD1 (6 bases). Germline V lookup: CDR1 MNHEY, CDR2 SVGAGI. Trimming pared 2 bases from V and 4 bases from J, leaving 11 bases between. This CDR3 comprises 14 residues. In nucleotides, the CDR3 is TGTGCCAGCAGTTACCGACAGGCACGCACTGAAGCTTTCTTT. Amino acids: CASSYRQARTEAFF.

In DNA form, the CDR3 reads TGCAGTGCTAGAGATTGGAGCGGAGTCAGGGGCGAGCAGTACTTC. Amino acid sequence: CSARDWSGVRGEQYF. The chain uses TRBV20-1 and TRBJ2-7; D might be TRBD1 (6 bases). Between the trimmed V and J ends, which lost 0 bases and 6 bases, there was a span of 18 bases. The CDR3 has 15 amino acids. Germline CDR1 reads DFQATT; CDR2 reads SNEGSKA (reference sequence).